Presented here are 6 T cell receptor beta chains from one specimen sequenced in a study of blood T cell repertoires in COVID-19. Assay: immunoSEQ multiplex PCR; the TCRdb copy retains only in-frame clones and omits some. The repertoire includes hundreds of thousands of clones, 80% to 90% of them detected once, and around 4.6% sits in the top ten. The material sequenced was PBMCs or T cells enriched from blood (not recorded which). The receptors originated from a woman aged 45-59 years who had been exposed to COVID-19.

The V and J genes are TRBV28 and TRBJ1-1; D call uncertain. The germline CDR1 and CDR2 sequences are MDHEN and SYDVKM. Trimming took 2 bases from V and 1 from J, leaving 8 bases between them. The CDR3 extends over 14 amino acids. The DNA of the CDR3 is TGTGCCAGCAGTTTAAACTACCCGAACACTGAAGCTTTCTTT. It codes for CASSLNYPNTEAFF.

This chain uses TRBV27 with TRBJ2-3; D is undetermined. Germline CDR1 reads MNHEY; CDR2 reads SMNVEV (reference sequence). The CDR3 is 13 residues long. Trimming stripped 5 bases from V and 4 bases from J, with 10 bases between. This CDR3 reads CASSPPLADTQYF. CDR3 sequence (DNA): TGTGCCAGCAGTCCCCCCTTAGCAGATACGCAGTATTTT.

This chain links TRBV5-1 with TRBJ1-1; 10 bases map to TRBD1. The CDR3 covers 16 residues. V lost 4 bases, J lost 4 bases, and 10 bases stayed unmatched. CDR1 and CDR2 from the germline V gene are SGHRS and YFSETQ. The CDR3, as DNA: TGCGCCAGCAGCCTTGTGGGACAGGGGATGAGCACTGAAGCTTTCTTT. Its protein product is CASSLVGQGMSTEAFF.

As concerns this clone: At one boundary the junction diverges from the germline segment, which might be a read error. The chain links TRBV5-7 to TRBJ2-7; TRBD1 might be the D (5 bases). TRBV5-7 qualifies as an ORF whose function is uncertain. The CDR3 covers 10 residues. Here the CDR3 reads CASSLIWTRF. In nucleotides, the CDR3 is TGTGCCAGCAGCCTCATTTGGACAAGGTTC.

The rearrangement joins TRBV2 to TRBJ1-5; no clear D. The CDR3 runs to 15 residues. Trimming left V 2 bases short and J 4 bases short, with 12 bases between. The germline CDR1 and CDR2 sequences are SNHLY and FYNNEI. The CDR3 sequence: CASSENGPGNQPQHF. CDR3 DNA: TGTGCCAGCAGTGAAAATGGTCCAGGAAATCAGCCCCAGCATTTT.

The genes are TRBV12-3 or TRBV12-4 and TRBJ1-2; D might be TRBD1 (6 bases). Trimming cost V 6 bases and J 5 bases, with 13 bases left between them. CDR3 length: 13 amino acids. CDR3 protein: CASSESRGYGYTF. DNA for the CDR3: TGTGCCAGCAGCGAAAGCAGGGGTTATGGCTACACCTTC.